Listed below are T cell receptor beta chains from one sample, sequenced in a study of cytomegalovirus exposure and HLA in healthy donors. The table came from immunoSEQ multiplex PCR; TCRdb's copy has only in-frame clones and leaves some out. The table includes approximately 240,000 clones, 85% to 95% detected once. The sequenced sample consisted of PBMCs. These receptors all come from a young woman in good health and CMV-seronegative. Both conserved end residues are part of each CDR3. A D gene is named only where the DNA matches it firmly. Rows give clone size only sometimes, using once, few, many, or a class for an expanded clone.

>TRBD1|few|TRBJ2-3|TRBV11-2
TGTGCCAGCAGCCAAGGACAGGGGATCCCCCCAGATACGCAGTATTTT
CASSQGQGIPPDTQYF
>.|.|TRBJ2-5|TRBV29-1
TGCAGCGTTGGAAGACAGTTCCAAGAGACCCAGTACTTC
CSVGRQFQETQYF
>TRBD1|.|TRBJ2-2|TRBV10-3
TGTGCCATCAGTACAACACCGGGACAGGGGACCACCGGGGAGCTGTTTTTT
CAISTTPGQGTTGELFF
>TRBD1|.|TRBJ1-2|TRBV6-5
TGTGCCAGCAGTTCATGGGGGACAGGGGATGGCTACACCTTC
CASSSWGTGDGYTF
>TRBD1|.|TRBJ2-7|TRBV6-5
TGTGCCAGCAGTTACTCTGGACAGGGGGAGACCTACGAGCAGTACTTC
CASSYSGQGETYEQYF
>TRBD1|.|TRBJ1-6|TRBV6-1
TGTGCCAGCTCTTGGGAGGGGGACAGGGTTTCACCCCTCCACTTT
CASSWEGDRVSPLHF
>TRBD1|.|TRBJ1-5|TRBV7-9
TGTGCCAGCAGCTCGGGACAGGGGGCCCAGCCCCAGCATTTT
CASSSGQGAQPQHF
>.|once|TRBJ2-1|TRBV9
TGTGCCAGCAATCCTCTAGCGAGCTCCTACAATGAGCAGTTCTTC
CASNPLASSYNEQFF
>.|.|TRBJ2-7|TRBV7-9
TGTGCCAGCAGCTCCGGGACAATATACGAGCAGTACTTC
CASSSGTIYEQYF
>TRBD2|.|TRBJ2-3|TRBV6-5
TGTGCCAGCAGTTACGGGAGGACTAGCGCCACAGATACGCAGTATTTT
CASSYGRTSATDTQYF
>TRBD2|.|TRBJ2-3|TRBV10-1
TGCGCCAGCAGAGCGACTAGCGGGAACACAGATACGCAGTATTTT
CASRATSGNTDTQYF
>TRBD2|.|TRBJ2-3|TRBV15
TGTGCCACCAGCAGAGCCGGGACTAGCGGCTCAGATACGCAGTATTTT
CATSRAGTSGSDTQYF
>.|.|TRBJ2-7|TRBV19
TGTGCCAGTAGTATAGTGAGTTCCGAGCAGTACTTC
CASSIVSSEQYF
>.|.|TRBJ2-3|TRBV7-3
TGTGCCAGCAGCTCCCTTGACAGACCCACAGATACGCAGTATTTT
CASSSLDRPTDTQYF
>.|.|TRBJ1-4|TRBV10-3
TGTGCCGGGCGCCGGGACACCGGTGAAAAACTGTTTTTT
CAGRRDTGEKLFF
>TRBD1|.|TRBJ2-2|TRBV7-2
TGTGCCAGCAGCTCGCCCAGGACAGGGTTAATCGGCACCGGGGAGCTGTTTTTT
CASSSPRTGLIGTGELFF
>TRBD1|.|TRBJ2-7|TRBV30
TGTGCCCTAGGACAGGGGGCCAACGAGCAGTACTTC
CALGQGANEQYF
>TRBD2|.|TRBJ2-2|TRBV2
TGTGCCAGCAGTGAACCCTTCAGGCAATTAGGAGCGGGGGAGGAGCTGTTTTTT
CASSEPFRQLGAGEELFF
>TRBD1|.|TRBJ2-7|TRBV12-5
TGTGCTAGTGGTTTGGTACTCCGGCAGGGACAGCACTACGAGCAGTACTTC
CASGLVLRQGQHYEQYF
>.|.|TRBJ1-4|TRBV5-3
TGTGCCAGAAGCTTCAGGTCCGAGACCGAAAAACTGTTTTTT
CARSFRSETEKLFF
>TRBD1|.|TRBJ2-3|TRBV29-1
TGCAGCACATTGGACAGGGGGCCCGCAGATACGCAGTATTTT
CSTLDRGPADTQYF
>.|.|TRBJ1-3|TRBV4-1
TGCGCCAGCAGCCAAGATCTGATTCGGAGCTCTGGAAACACCATATATTTT
CASSQDLIRSSGNTIYF
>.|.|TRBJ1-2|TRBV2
TGTGCCAGCGCCCCCAGGGGCTACACCTTC
CASAPRGYTF
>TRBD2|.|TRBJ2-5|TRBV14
TGTGCCAGCAAGGGAGTCGGTAGCGGGAACCAAGAGACCCAGTACTTC
CASKGVGSGNQETQYF
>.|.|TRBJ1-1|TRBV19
TGTGCCAGTACGAGCGGTCTTTGGGCTGAAGCTTTCTTT
CASTSGLWAEAFF
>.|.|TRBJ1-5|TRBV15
TGTGCCACCAGAAACAGGGAGGGAGTAAACAATCAGCCCCAGCATTTT
CATRNREGVNNQPQHF
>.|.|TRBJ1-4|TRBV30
TGTGCCTGGAGACAGGGTCCTAATGAAAAACTGTTTTTT
CAWRQGPNEKLFF
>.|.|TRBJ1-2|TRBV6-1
TGTGCCAGCAGTGAAGCGACAGAACACTATGGCTACACCTTC
CASSEATEHYGYTF
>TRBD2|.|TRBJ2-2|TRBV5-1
TGCGCCAGCAGCTTAACTAGCGTGAACACCGGGGAGCTGTTTTTT
CASSLTSVNTGELFF
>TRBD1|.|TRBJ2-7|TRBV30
TGTGCCTGGGAGACAGGGGAAAGGGAGCAGTACTTC
CAWETGEREQYF
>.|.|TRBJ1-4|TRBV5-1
TGCGCCAGCAGCCTGCGGGGTTCACGGGCCCTTAATGAAAAACTGTTTTTT
CASSLRGSRALNEKLFF
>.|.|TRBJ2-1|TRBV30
TGTGCCTGGAGTGCCGGGACATATTACAATGAGCAGTTCTTC
CAWSAGTYYNEQFF
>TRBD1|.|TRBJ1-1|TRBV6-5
TGTGCCAGCAGTTATCAAGACAGGGGGAGAACTGAAGCTTTCTTT
CASSYQDRGRTEAFF
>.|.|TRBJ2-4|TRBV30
TGTGCCTGGAACTGGGGACTGGCCAAAAACATTCAGTACTTC
CAWNWGLAKNIQYF
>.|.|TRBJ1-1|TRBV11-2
TGTGCCAGCAGCTTGGCGGGGGGGTTCACTGAAGCTTTCTTT
CASSLAGGFTEAFF
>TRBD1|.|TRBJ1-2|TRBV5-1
TGCGCCAGCAGCGGAACACAGGGGGCGGGTGGCTACACCTTC
CASSGTQGAGGYTF
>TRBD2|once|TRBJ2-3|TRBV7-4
TGTGCCAGCAGCTACGACGGGAGGGCAGATACGCAGTATTTT
CASSYDGRADTQYF
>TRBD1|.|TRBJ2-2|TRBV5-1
TGCGCCAGCAGCTTGGGACAGGGGTCGGTCGGGGAGCTGTTTTTT
CASSLGQGSVGELFF
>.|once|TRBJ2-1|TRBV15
TGTGCCACCAGCAGAGCGCGGGCCCCCAATGAGCAGTTCTTC
CATSRARAPNEQFF
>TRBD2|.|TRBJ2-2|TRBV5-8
TGTGCCAGCAGCTTGGGGGTTAGCGGGAGGGCCGACGCAACCGGGGAGCTGTTTTTT
CASSLGVSGRADATGELFF
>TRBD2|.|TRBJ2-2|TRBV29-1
TGCAGCGAGACTAGCGGGCATAAAACCGGGGAGCTGTTTTTT
CSETSGHKTGELFF
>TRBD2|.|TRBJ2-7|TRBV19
TGTGCCAGTAGCGGGAGGGGATCCTCCTACGAGCAGTACTTC
CASSGRGSSYEQYF